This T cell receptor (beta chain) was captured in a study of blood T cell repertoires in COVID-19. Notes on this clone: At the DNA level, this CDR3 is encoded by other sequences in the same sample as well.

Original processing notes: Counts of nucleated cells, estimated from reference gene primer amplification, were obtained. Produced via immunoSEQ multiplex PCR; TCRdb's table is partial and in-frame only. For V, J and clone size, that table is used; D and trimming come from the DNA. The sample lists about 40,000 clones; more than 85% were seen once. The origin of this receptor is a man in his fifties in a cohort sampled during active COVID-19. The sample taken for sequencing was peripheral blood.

The CDR3 here is CASSLSGELFF. The CDR3 nucleotides are TGTGCCAGCAGCTTATCTGGGGAGCTGTTTTTT. The chain links TRBV7-3 to TRBJ2-2; D ambiguous. V shed 2 bases and J shed 8 bases, with 3 bases lying between them. Germline CDR1 is SGHTA and CDR2 is FQGTGA. This CDR3 is built from 11 residues. Based on the CDR3 plus reference TRBV7-3 and TRBJ2-2, the full variable domain is GAGVSQTPSNKVTEKGKYVELRCDPISGHTALYWYRQSLGQGPEFLIYFQGTGAADDSGLPNDRFFAVRPEGSVSTLKIQRTERGDSAVYLCASSLSGELFFGEGSRLTVL.